This T cell receptor beta chain is from a study of blood T cells in healthy people across ages. Study-level results: With age, beta diversity per million T cells declined roughly linearly, significantly by roughly 40.

Points on this clonotype: Its antigen is unidentified.

The use of a sample-barcoded 5' primer and a J-beta primer mix characterized a second PCR of roughly 6 to 11 cycles. A template-switch adaptor that had 12 random nucleotides put a tag on each cDNA molecule. Using its own MiXCR run on the 5' RACE reads, TCRdb lists one record per CDR3 protein. The data contain 1.5 million to 2 million distinct CDR3 sequences, over 25% of them seen just once; the ten biggest clones take up 7.7%. Material for sequencing was blood. This clonotype was sampled from a woman in her twenties or thirties in good health.

In nucleotides, the CDR3 is TGTGCCAGCAGGAAGGCCGGGGGCCCCTGGAATGAGCAGTTCTTC. It yields the protein CASRKAGGPWNEQFF. This chain uses TRBV5-6 with TRBJ2-1; either TRBD1 or TRBD2 may supply D (6 bases each). CDR1 and CDR2 from the germline V gene are SGHDT and YYEEEE. The CDR3 sequence is 15 residues long. V shed 5 bases and J shed 7 bases, with 19 bases lying between them.